This note documents a single T cell receptor beta chain sequence. In TCRdb, the RACE reads were re-called with MiXCR into one record per CDR3 protein. The sample yields about 260,000 distinct CDR3 sequences, over 8% seen once. Time point noted: pre-sensitization, week 0. Treatment noted: therapeutic diphenylcyclopropenone sensitization with weekly scalp DPC. The data derive from a study of human T cells and chemical hapten exposure. The sequence derives from a woman between 35 and 50 years old with alopecia areata. Some clones in this sample may be carry-over from other donors' samples. The input for sequencing was whole blood, taken in connection with sensitization to the hapten diphenylcyclopropenone (DPC).

CDR3 in DNA: TGTGCCAGCAGCCTTGGACAACCCGGACGGTACGAGCAGTACTTC. Its protein product is CASSLGQPGRYEQYF. This sequence joins TRBV7-8 and TRBJ2-7; maybe TRBD1 (5 bases). The length of the CDR3 is 15 residues. Germline assignment: CDR1 SGHVS and CDR2 FQNEAQ. The V and J ends lost 5 bases and 4 bases respectively, with 18 bases between them.